The clone carrying this T cell receptor beta chain was observed at least ten times. The germline V gene has CDR1 MNHNS and CDR2 SASEGT. The CDR3 covers 15 residues. The ends were cut back, 5 bases at V and 5 bases at J, with 16 bases in the middle. Ophthalmopathy cases scored 3 or more on the Clinical Activity Score and 4 or more on NOSPECS grade, with duration below 3 months. Fresh 10 ml peripheral blood yielded PBMCs. The TCR beta CDR3 regions underwent amplification using RNA transcripts as the source. With the HTBI primer set, the TCR CDR3 went through a first round of RT-PCR. A single record per CDR3 protein comes from TCRdb applying MiXCR to the multiplex PCR reads. The sample consists of about 640,000 distinct CDR3 sequences, less than 25% of them appearing once. The data were taken from a study of T cells in Graves' hyperthyroidism and ophthalmopathy.

The rearrangement links TRBV6-1 to TRBJ2-1; D is ambiguous. The clonotype comes from a man aged 25 to 45 with Graves' ophthalmopathy. Sequencing used blood. This CDR3 reads CASSSRPAPNNEQFF. The CDR3 DNA follows: TGTGCCAGCAGTTCAAGGCCCGCGCCCAACAATGAGCAGTTCTTC.